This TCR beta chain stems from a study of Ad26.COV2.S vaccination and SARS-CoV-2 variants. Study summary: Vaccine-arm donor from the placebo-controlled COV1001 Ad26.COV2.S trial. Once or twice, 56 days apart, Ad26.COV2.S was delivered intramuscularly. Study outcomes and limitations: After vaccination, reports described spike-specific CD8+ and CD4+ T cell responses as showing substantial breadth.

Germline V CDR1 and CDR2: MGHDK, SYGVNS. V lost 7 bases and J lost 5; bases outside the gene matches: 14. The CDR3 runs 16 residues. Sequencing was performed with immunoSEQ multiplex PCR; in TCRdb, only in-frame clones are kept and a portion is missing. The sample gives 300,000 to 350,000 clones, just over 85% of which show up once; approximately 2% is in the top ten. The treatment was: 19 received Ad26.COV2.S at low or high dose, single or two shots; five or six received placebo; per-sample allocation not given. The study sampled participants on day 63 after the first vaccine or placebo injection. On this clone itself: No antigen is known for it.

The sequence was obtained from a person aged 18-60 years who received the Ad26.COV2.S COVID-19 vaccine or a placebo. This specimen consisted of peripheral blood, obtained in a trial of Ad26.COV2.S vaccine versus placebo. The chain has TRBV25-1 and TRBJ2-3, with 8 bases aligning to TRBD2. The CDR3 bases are TGTGCCAGCACCCATCAGCGGGGGTCACGGGTAGATACGCAGTATTTT. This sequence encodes CASTHQRGSRVDTQYF.